The clone carrying this TCR beta chain was detected only once. Its target is not known. 60 Vbeta and 13 Jbeta primers were used in PCR. This table comes from immunoSEQ multiplex PCR, and its TCRdb copy is limited to in-frame clones, with some not included. The sample lists about 200,000 clones, roughly 90% occurring once. This sample stems from a study of cytomegalovirus exposure and HLA in healthy donors. Study overall: Clustering assigned about four fifths of the approximately 390 genotyped donors to the Caucasian-associated ancestry cluster.

Whole-study findings and limits: As a later analysis revealed, most CMV-associated TCR beta chains appeared HLA-restricted.

The sequenced sample was PBMCs. The clonotype originates from a woman in her 30s in good health and CMV-seronegative.

The CDR3 loop reads CASSPLGQRETQYF. The DNA of the CDR3 is TGTGCCAGCTCACCACTAGGACAGAGGGAGACCCAGTACTTC. V and J are TRBV18 and TRBJ2-5; D may be TRBD1 (6 bases). Looked up from germline, CDR1 is KGHSH and CDR2 is LQKENI. The V gene lost 1 base and the J gene lost 5 bases, with 11 bases spanning the gap. There are 14 residues in the CDR3.